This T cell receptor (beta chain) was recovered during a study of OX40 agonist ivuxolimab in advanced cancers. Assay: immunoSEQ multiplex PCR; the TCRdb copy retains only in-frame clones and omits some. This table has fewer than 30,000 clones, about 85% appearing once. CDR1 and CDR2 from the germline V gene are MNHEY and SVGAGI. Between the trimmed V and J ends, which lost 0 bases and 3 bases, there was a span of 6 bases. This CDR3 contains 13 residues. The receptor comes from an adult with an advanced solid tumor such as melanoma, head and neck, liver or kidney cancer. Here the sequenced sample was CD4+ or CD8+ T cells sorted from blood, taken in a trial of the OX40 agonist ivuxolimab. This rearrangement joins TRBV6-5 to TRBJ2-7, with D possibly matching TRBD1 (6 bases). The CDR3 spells CASSYSQGYEQYF. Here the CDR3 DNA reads TGTGCCAGCAGTTACTCACAGGGCTACGAGCAGTACTTC.